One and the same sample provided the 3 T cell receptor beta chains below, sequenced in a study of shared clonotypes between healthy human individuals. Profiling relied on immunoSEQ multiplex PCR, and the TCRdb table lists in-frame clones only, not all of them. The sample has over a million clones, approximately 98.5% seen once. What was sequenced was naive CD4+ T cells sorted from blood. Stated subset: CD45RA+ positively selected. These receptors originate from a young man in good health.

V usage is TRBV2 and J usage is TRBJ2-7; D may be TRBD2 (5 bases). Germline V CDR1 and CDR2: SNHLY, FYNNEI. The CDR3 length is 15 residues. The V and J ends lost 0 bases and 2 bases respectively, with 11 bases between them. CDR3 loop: CASSEAGRGTYEQYF. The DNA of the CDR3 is TGTGCCAGCAGTGAAGCTGGCCGGGGAACCTACGAGCAGTACTTC.

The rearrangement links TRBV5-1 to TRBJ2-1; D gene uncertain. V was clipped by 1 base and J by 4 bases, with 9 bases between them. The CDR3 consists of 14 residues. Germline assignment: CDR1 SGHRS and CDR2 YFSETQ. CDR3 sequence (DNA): TGCGCCAGCAGCTTGAAAGGGTCTTACAATGAGCAGTTCTTC. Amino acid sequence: CASSLKGSYNEQFF.

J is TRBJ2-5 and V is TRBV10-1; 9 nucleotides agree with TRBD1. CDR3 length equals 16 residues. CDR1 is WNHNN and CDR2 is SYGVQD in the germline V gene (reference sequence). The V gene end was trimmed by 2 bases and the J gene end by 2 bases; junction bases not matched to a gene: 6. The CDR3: CASSETGTGYQETQYF. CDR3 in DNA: TGCGCCAGCAGTGAGACCGGGACAGGGTATCAAGAGACCCAGTACTTC.